The 2 T cell receptor beta chains presented below share a single source sample, sequenced in a study. TCRdb fed the 5' RACE reads into MiXCR, producing one record per CDR3 protein. The table shows 62,000 or so distinct CDR3 sequences, with 20% to 25% occurring only once. The specimen was memory CD4+ T cells sorted from a lymph node. Documented subset: memory CD4+ T cells, CD4+CD45RO+CD25-. Receptors were obtained from a female donor with breast cancer.

The chain has TRBV7-9 and TRBJ2-2; 8 nucleotides line up with TRBD2. V lost 2 bases to trimming and J lost 2 bases; unmatched junction nucleotides: 19. In germline, CDR1 is SEHNR, CDR2 FQNEAQ (reference sequence). The length of the CDR3 is 21 residues. The CDR3: CASSLYFLRGRTQNNTGELFF. The CDR3 DNA is TGTGCCAGCAGCTTATATTTTCTGCGCGGGAGGACACAAAACAACACCGGGGAGCTGTTTTTT.

This clonotype has more than one count but fewer than ten. The chain employs TRBV30 and TRBJ2-7; D unclear. Germline V CDR1 and CDR2: GTSNPN, SVGIG (reference sequence). Trimming shortened V by 3 bases and J by 3 bases, and 9 bases separated the two germline ends. This CDR3 has 12 residues. The CDR3 region has the DNA TGTGCCTGGAGACCGACCTACTACGAGCAGTACTTC. Translating it yields CAWRPTYYEQYF.